The subject of this entry is one T cell receptor beta chain. Its target is unknown. The data stem from a study of cytomegalovirus exposure and HLA in healthy donors. PCR primers comprised 60 Vbeta and 13 Jbeta primers. Generated by immunoSEQ multiplex PCR, the TCRdb table keeps only in-frame clones and is missing some. The top ten hold roughly 1.2% of the sample, which has some 97,000 clones, around 80% seen once. Regarding the study as a whole: TCR beta sequences reportedly predicted the HLA-A and HLA-B alleles of most subjects accurately.

With 4 bases removed from V and 4 bases from J, the gap between germline ends came to 14 bases. The CDR3 extends over 14 amino acids. Germline V lookup: CDR1 SGHRS, CDR2 YFSETQ. The chain links TRBV5-1 to TRBJ2-5; D possibly corresponds to TRBD2 (6 bases). This TCR was sampled from a woman aged 18-35 years in good health and CMV-seronegative. The material sequenced was PBMCs. CDR3 nucleotide sequence: TGCGCCAGCAGCCCTGGGACTTGGGGAGAGACCCAGTACTTC. Amino acids: CASSPGTWGETQYF.